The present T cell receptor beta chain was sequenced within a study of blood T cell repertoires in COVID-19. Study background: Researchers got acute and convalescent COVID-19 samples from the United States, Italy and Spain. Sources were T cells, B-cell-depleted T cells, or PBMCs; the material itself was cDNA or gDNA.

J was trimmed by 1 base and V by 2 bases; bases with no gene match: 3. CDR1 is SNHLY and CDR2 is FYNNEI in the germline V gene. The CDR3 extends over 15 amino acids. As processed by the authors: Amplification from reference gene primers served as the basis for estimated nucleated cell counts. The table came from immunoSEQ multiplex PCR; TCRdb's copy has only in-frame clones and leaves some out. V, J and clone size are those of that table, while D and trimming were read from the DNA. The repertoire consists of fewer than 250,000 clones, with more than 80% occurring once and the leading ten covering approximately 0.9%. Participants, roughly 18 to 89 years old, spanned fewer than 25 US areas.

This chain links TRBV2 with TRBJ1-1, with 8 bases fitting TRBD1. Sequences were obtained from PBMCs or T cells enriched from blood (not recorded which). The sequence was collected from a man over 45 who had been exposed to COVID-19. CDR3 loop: CASSETTGGNTEAFF. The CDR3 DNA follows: TGTGCCAGCAGTGAAACAACAGGGGGGAACACTGAAGCTTTCTTT.